This T cell receptor beta chain was found in a study of CDR3 diversity in severe acne. This clonotype has at least ten counts. TCRdb fed the PCR reads into MiXCR, producing one record per CDR3 protein. The data hold roughly 93,000 distinct CDR3 sequences, with approximately 49% observed a single time. Germline V gene data show CDR1 as SEHNR and CDR2 as FQNEAQ (reference sequence). The CDR3 has 13 residues. The ends lost 5 bases at V and 3 bases at J; junction bases unmatched: 4. Sequenced input: blood. The chain couples TRBV7-9 to TRBJ2-7; 7 bases agree with TRBD1. The receptor's source is a male donor with severe acne vulgaris. CDR3 amino acids: CASSRRDSYEQYV. The DNA of the CDR3 is TGTGCCAGCAGCAGAAGGGACAGCTACGAGCAGTACGTC.